Below are 21 T cell receptor beta chains sequenced from a single sample in a study of T-cell reconstitution after alpha-beta-depleted transplantation in children. A TCRbeta library incorporating unique molecular identifiers was prepared. One entry per CDR3 protein, called by TCRdb with MiXCR from the PCR reads. The repertoire includes hundreds of thousands of distinct CDR3 sequences, 13% of them detected once, and approximately 0.8% sits in the top ten. The source was PBMCs, collected before TCRalphabeta/CD19-depleted stem cell transplant. These receptors all stem from a girl aged 2 to 10 with congenital amegakaryocytic thrombocytopenia, due to receive a stem cell transplant.

V usage is TRBV3-1 and J usage is TRBJ2-5; D not certain. This CDR3 region has 15 residues. V was cut by 0 bases and J by 2 bases, with 10 bases left in between. CDR1 and CDR2 from the germline V gene are LGHDT and YNNKEL (reference sequence). The CDR3 DNA reads as TGTGCCAGCAGCCAAGATTTGCATACACAAGAGACCCAGTACTTC. Translation: CASSQDLHTQETQYF.

This clonotype has ten or more counts. The rearrangement links TRBV5-1 to TRBJ1-1; TRBD1 is a possible D gene (5 bases). V lost 0 bases and J 4 bases, leaving 16 bases between the germline ends. The CDR3 loop spans 16 amino acids. Germline values: CDR1 SGHRS, CDR2 YFSETQ. CDR3 sequence: CASSLVRRGLSTEAFF. In DNA, the CDR3 is TGCGCCAGCAGCTTGGTTAGGAGGGGCCTAAGCACTGAAGCTTTCTTT.

The sample holds a few counts of this clonotype. J is TRBJ1-2 and V is TRBV6-5, with no clear D. The CDR3 is 16 amino acids. Germline V gives CDR1 MNHEY, CDR2 SVGAGI. Trimming left V 0 bases short and J 4 bases short, with 15 bases between. The CDR3 sequence is CASSYSNLAVLYGYTF. CDR3 sequence (DNA): TGTGCCAGCAGTTACTCGAATCTTGCAGTCCTCTATGGCTACACCTTC.

This clonotype was seen many times. This chain joins TRBV5-1 and TRBJ1-1; unclear D gene. This CDR3 is built from 13 residues. Germline CDR1 is SGHRS and CDR2 is YFSETQ. V lost 4 bases and J 3 bases, leaving 10 bases between the germline ends. The DNA of the CDR3 is TGCGCCAGCAGCCAACCTCGGGACACTGAAGCTTTCTTT. Translating it yields CASSQPRDTEAFF.

V usage is TRBV5-1 and J usage is TRBJ2-2; D gene uncertain. The germline V gene encodes CDR1 SGHRS and CDR2 YFSETQ. The CDR3 contains 15 residues. The V gene lost 0 bases and the J gene lost 3 bases, with 9 bases spanning the gap. Here the CDR3 DNA reads TGCGCCAGCAGCTTGGGGCTAGAATACACCGGGGAGCTGTTTTTT. Its protein is CASSLGLEYTGELFF.

The gene calls are TRBV18 and TRBJ2-3; D is perhaps TRBD2 (5 bases). Deletions cut 4 bases from V and 1 base from J, with 9 bases between. This CDR3 is built from 14 residues. CDR1 is KGHSH and CDR2 is LQKENI in the germline V gene. The CDR3 here is CASSLWTRTDTQYF. The CDR3 DNA is TGTGCCAGCTCACTATGGACTCGCACAGATACGCAGTATTTT.

This clonotype was seen at least ten times. The J gene is TRBJ2-3, the V gene TRBV10-3; D gene uncertain. Germline CDR1 ENHRY, CDR2 SYGVKD. The V end lost 4 bases, the J end lost 0 bases, and 5 bases lay between the germline ends. The CDR3 totals 13 residues. The CDR3 sequence is CAISATSTDTQYF. CDR3 bases: TGTGCCATCAGTGCAACTAGCACAGATACGCAGTATTTT.

This chain uses TRBV12-3 or TRBV12-4 with TRBJ2-1, with 9 bases matching TRBD2. CDR3 length equals 14 residues. The J segment lost 9 bases and the V segment lost 6 bases, leaving 9 bases of the junction unmatched. This chain's CDR3 is CASRIAGVDGEQFF. CDR3 nucleotides: TGTGCCAGCAGGATAGCGGGAGTGGACGGTGAGCAGTTCTTC.

Only a few counts were recorded for this clonotype. CDR3 coding DNA: TGTGCCAGCAGTCCCAGTAGGCTCCCGAACACTGAAGCTTTCTTT. This codes for CASSPSRLPNTEAFF. The rearrangement links TRBV7-8 to TRBJ1-1, with unresolved D. Per germline, CDR1 SGHVS and CDR2 FQNEAQ. The CDR3 is 15 residues long. V was trimmed by 6 bases and J by 1 base, leaving 15 bases between them.

In the case of this clonotype: A much larger clone lies one base from this, so it may be a read error. This sequence joins TRBV7-2 and TRBJ2-1, with D possibly matching TRBD1 (5 bases). The CDR3 totals 16 residues. Trimming removed 6 bases at V and 0 bases at J, with 15 bases between. The V gene's germline CDR1 is SGHTA and CDR2 FQGNSA. The DNA of the CDR3 is TGTGCCAGCAGATTCAGGGCGCTAGACTCCTACAATGAGCAGTTCTTC. It specifies CASRFRALDSYNEQFF.

This clonotype was seen a few times. The rearrangement uses TRBV2 and TRBJ2-5; TRBD2 aligns across 8 bases. Germline CDR1 reads SNHLY; CDR2 reads FYNNEI. The CDR3 spans 14 residues. With V trimmed by 8 bases and J by 1 base, 6 bases remained unmatched. Here the CDR3 DNA reads TGTGCCAGCCACTTGCGGGAGGTCCAAGAGACCCAGTACTTC. This gives the protein CASHLREVQETQYF.

V gene TRBV20-1 combines with J gene TRBJ2-1; the D gene is possibly TRBD2 (6 bases). This CDR3 is built from 14 residues. Trimming pared 3 bases from V and 10 bases from J, leaving 19 bases between. The germline V gene has CDR1 DFQATT and CDR2 SNEGSKA (reference sequence). CDR3 in amino acids: CSARAGTAASEQFF. In DNA, the CDR3 is TGCAGTGCTAGGGCGGGGACCGCCGCGTCAGAGCAGTTCTTC.

This clonotype was observed many times. This chain links TRBV4-1 with TRBJ2-1; the D is unclear. The V gene's germline CDR1 is MGHRA and CDR2 YSYEKL. The CDR3 sequence is 12 residues long. The germline V and J ends were trimmed by 2 bases and 5 bases, with 4 bases remaining between them. CDR3 region: CASSQINNEQFF. The CDR3 DNA reads TGCGCCAGCAGCCAAATCAACAATGAGCAGTTCTTC.

The chain employs TRBV28 and TRBJ2-5; TRBD2 matches at 11 bases. The CDR3 totals 16 residues. V dropped 7 bases and J dropped 5; count of bases not matched to a gene: 12. Germline-derived CDR1 and CDR2 are MDHEN and SYDVKM. The CDR3 reads CASKAIAGGPGETQYF. CDR3 sequence (DNA): TGTGCCAGCAAAGCAATAGCGGGAGGGCCTGGTGAGACCCAGTACTTC.

This clonotype came up many times. This chain uses TRBV20-1 with TRBJ2-7; 10 bases agree with TRBD2. This CDR3 contains 15 residues. Per germline, CDR1 DFQATT and CDR2 SNEGSKA (reference sequence). With 1 base clipped from V and 0 bases from J, the junction kept 3 bases outside the gene matches. CDR3 sequence reads: CSARASGGSSYEQYF. The DNA of the CDR3 is TGCAGTGCTAGAGCTAGCGGGGGCAGCTCCTACGAGCAGTACTTC.

This clonotype was observed at least ten times. J is TRBJ2-7 and V is TRBV5-4; D may be TRBD2 (6 bases). The CDR3 consists of 14 residues. The V end was cut by 4 bases, the J end by 1 base, with 12 bases between. The germline CDR1 and CDR2 sequences are SGHNT and YYREEE (reference sequence). CDR3 protein: CASSPGTESYEQYF. The CDR3 DNA sequence: TGTGCCAGCAGCCCCGGGACTGAATCCTACGAGCAGTACTTC.

The table lists this clonotype with a few counts. The chain recombines TRBV14 with TRBJ2-1; D perhaps matches TRBD1 (6 bases). Germline-derived CDR1 and CDR2 are SGHDN and FVKESK. This CDR3 is built from 18 residues. The germline V and J ends were trimmed by 1 base and 0 bases, with 16 bases remaining between them. In nucleotides, the CDR3 is TGTGCCAGCAGCCAAGGATTGGCAGGGGAAGGCTCCTACAATGAGCAGTTCTTC. Amino acid sequence: CASSQGLAGEGSYNEQFF.

This chain links TRBV3-1 with TRBJ1-2; 8 nucleotides match TRBD1. V dropped 5 bases and J dropped 4; count of bases not matched to a gene: 9. Germline CDR1 reads LGHDT; CDR2 reads YNNKEL (reference sequence). The CDR3 is 15 residues long. The CDR3 reads CASSTQGGIPYGYTF. DNA of the CDR3: TGTGCCAGCAGCACACAGGGGGGTATTCCCTATGGCTACACCTTC.

This clonotype was detected ten times or more. The V and J genes are TRBV5-1 and TRBJ2-2; 12 positions agree with TRBD2. This CDR3 spans 16 amino acids. The ends lost 5 bases at V and 2 bases at J; junction bases unmatched: 4. In germline, CDR1 is SGHRS, CDR2 YFSETQ. CDR3 sequence: CASSPLAGGNTGELFF. CDR3 in DNA: TGCGCCAGCAGTCCACTAGCGGGAGGAAACACCGGGGAGCTGTTTTTT.

CDR3 amino acids: CASSPVWGSGANVLTF. In DNA form, the CDR3 reads TGTGCCAGCAGCCCAGTTTGGGGCTCTGGGGCCAACGTCCTGACTTTC. The chain is built from TRBV14 and TRBJ2-6; no reliable D call. V was shortened by 4 bases and J by 0 bases, with 10 bases between the two germline ends. The CDR3 contains 16 residues. Per the germline V gene, CDR1 is SGHDN and CDR2 is FVKESK.

The chain links TRBV7-8 to TRBJ1-5; perhaps TRBD1 as D (5 bases). Germline CDR1 SGHVS, CDR2 FQNEAQ. Trimming removed 5 bases at V and 3 bases at J, with 14 bases between. The CDR3 has 15 amino acids. The chain's CDR3 is CASSPRDGYNQPQHF. CDR3 DNA sequence: TGTGCCAGCAGCCCCCGGGACGGATACAATCAGCCCCAGCATTTT.